Detailed here is one T cell receptor (beta chain). Its cognate antigen is unknown. TCR beta sequences were obtained from blood CD8+ and CD4+ T cells. Negative isolation was used for CD8+ and CD4+ T cells and FACS enrichment for TEMRA cells. This sample was included in a study of CD8 T cells in Susac syndrome. It was with random hexamers that 0.5 to 1 ug RNA was reverse transcribed. An immunoSEQ multiplex PCR amplified TCR beta CDR3 over 54 Vbeta and 13 Jbeta. TCRdb passed the immunoSEQ multiplex PCR reads through MiXCR, listing each CDR3 protein once. The profile shows approximately 160,000 distinct CDR3 sequences, over 85% of them singletons. V gave up 2 bases and J gave up 5 bases, with 18 bases separating them. CDR1 is MNHNY, CDR2 SVGAGI, per germline (reference sequence). The CDR3 is made up of 16 amino acids. The study, taken as a whole, reports: Acknowledgment was made by the study that its TCR sequencing and HLA analysis involved a relatively small number of individuals.

The source is a human donor with multiple sclerosis. The sequencing sample was made of CD4+ T cells from PBMCs. V usage is TRBV6-6 and J usage is TRBJ1-1; D call uncertain. In DNA, the CDR3 is TGTGCCAGCAGTTACCCAGAGAGGGCCACTAGGACTGAAGCTTTCTTT. Translated, it gives CASSYPERATRTEAFF.